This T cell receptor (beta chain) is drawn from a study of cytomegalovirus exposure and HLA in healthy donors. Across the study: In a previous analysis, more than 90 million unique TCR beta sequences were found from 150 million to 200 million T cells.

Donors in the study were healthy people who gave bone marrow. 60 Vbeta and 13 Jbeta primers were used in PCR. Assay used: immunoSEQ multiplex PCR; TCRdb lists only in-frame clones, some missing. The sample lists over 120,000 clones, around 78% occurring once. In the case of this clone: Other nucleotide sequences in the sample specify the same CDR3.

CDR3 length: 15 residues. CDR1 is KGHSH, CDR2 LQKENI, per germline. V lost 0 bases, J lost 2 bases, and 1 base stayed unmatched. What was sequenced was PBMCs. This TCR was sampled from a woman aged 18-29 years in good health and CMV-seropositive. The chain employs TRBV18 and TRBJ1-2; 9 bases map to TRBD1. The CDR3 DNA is TGTGCCAGCTCACCACCGGGGACAGGGAACTATGGCTACACCTTC. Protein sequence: CASSPPGTGNYGYTF.